This T cell receptor (beta chain) was observed in a study of OX40 agonist ivuxolimab in advanced cancers. Study information: Dosing consisted of intravenous ivuxolimab at 0.01 to 10 mg/kg every 2 weeks.

The germline CDR1 and CDR2 sequences are LNHDA and SQIVND (reference sequence). CDR3 length equals 11 residues. Trimming stripped 4 bases from V and 6 bases from J, with 4 bases between. Assay: immunoSEQ multiplex PCR; the TCRdb copy retains only in-frame clones and omits some. The sample lists fewer than 100,000 clones; 93% were seen once. This receptor was obtained from an adult with an advanced solid tumor such as melanoma, head and neck, liver or kidney cancer. V is TRBV19 and J is TRBJ2-1, with D uncertain. This specimen was CD4+ or CD8+ T cells sorted from blood, taken in a trial of the OX40 agonist ivuxolimab. This chain's CDR3 is CASSTGNEQFF. The CDR3 nucleotides read TGTGCCAGTAGTACGGGCAATGAGCAGTTCTTC.